This T cell receptor beta chain was identified during a study of early T cells in non-severe SARS-CoV-2 infection. With 4 bases removed from V and 3 bases from J, the gap between germline ends came to 12 bases. CDR3 length equals 14 residues. Germline CDR1 SGHTS, CDR2 YDEGEE. This clonotype was observed a few times. TCRdb re-derived calls from the 5' RACE reads in MiXCR, one entry per CDR3 protein. The data show approximately 75,000 distinct CDR3 sequences, 3.5% to 6% seen once. Material: whole blood, obtained at baseline. The clonotype originates from an adult who was a healthcare worker with PCR-confirmed SARS-CoV-2 infection or an uninfected control (not recorded which). The donor label of this sample is uncertain. This chain connects TRBV5-8 to TRBJ2-3; D perhaps matches TRBD1 (6 bases). CDR3 DNA sequence: TGTGCCAGCAGCCCCCTCAGGGGAACAGATACGCAGTATTTT. Amino acids: CASSPLRGTDTQYF.